This TCR beta chain was profiled in a study of human T cells and chemical hapten exposure. The time point denotes: patch test 1, 2 weeks after DPC sensitization. Indicated treatment: therapeutic diphenylcyclopropenone sensitization with weekly scalp DPC. The CDR3 covers 18 residues. Looked up from germline, CDR1 is SGHAT and CDR2 is FQNNGV. Unmatched junction bases numbered 12, after V lost 3 bases and J lost 1 base. TCRdb fed the RACE reads into MiXCR, producing one record per CDR3 protein. The profile shows some 120,000 distinct CDR3 sequences, 12% of them singletons. This clonotype was detected only a few times.

The source is a woman in her fifties or sixties with alopecia areata. Some clones in this sample may be carry-over from other donors' samples. The chain links TRBV11-2 to TRBJ1-1, with TRBD1 matching over 9 bases. The starting material was whole blood, obtained in connection with sensitization to the hapten diphenylcyclopropenone (DPC). The CDR3 spells CASSFVTGGPRRNTEAFF. The CDR3 DNA follows: TGTGCCAGCAGCTTCGTTACAGGGGGCCCTCGACGGAACACTGAAGCTTTCTTT.